Listed below are T cell receptor beta chains from one sample, sequenced in a study of memory CD4+ T cells and cytomegalovirus serostatus. Method: immunoSEQ multiplex PCR; TCRdb's copy keeps in-frame clones and lacks some. Among tens of thousands of clones, 82% were seen once, and the ten largest hold less than 0.5%. The specimen was memory CD4+ T cells from blood. The receptors stem from an adult in good health and CMV-seronegative. The CDR3 runs from the conserved cysteine through the conserved F or W. A D gene is named only where the DNA matches it firmly. A clone size is listed for some rows: how often the clone was seen (once, few, many), or a class if it is expanded.

clone_size: once; v_call: TRBV6-6; j_call: TRBJ2-5; d_call: -; cdr3_aa: CASRNMGLKVTQYF; cdr3_nt: TGTGCCAGCAGGAATATGGGGCTCAAGGTGACCCAGTACTTC
clone_size: -; v_call: TRBV2; j_call: TRBJ1-2; d_call: -; cdr3_aa: CASRGLDSKSGYTF; cdr3_nt: TGTGCCAGCAGGGGATTGGACAGCAAGAGTGGCTACACCTTC
clone_size: -; v_call: TRBV29-1; j_call: TRBJ2-5; d_call: -; cdr3_aa: CSSGWSRAETQYF; cdr3_nt: TGCAGCTCGGGCTGGAGCAGGGCGGAGACCCAGTACTTC
clone_size: -; v_call: TRBV18; j_call: TRBJ1-1; d_call: TRBD1; cdr3_aa: CASSPRQGPTEAFF; cdr3_nt: TGTGCCAGCTCACCCCGACAGGGACCGACTGAAGCTTTCTTT
clone_size: -; v_call: TRBV10-3; j_call: TRBJ1-1; d_call: -; cdr3_aa: CAIRFENSPNTEAFF; cdr3_nt: TGTGCCATCAGGTTCGAAAACTCCCCGAACACTGAAGCTTTCTTT
clone_size: few; v_call: TRBV11-2; j_call: TRBJ2-2; d_call: TRBD2; cdr3_aa: CASRTLSGGRAGELFF; cdr3_nt: TGTGCCAGCAGGACCCTGAGCGGGGGGCGAGCCGGGGAGCTGTTTTTT
clone_size: once; v_call: TRBV7-2; j_call: TRBJ2-7; d_call: TRBD1; cdr3_aa: CASSPDRGYEQYF; cdr3_nt: TGTGCCAGCAGCCCGGACAGGGGATACGAGCAGTACTTC
clone_size: -; v_call: TRBV15; j_call: TRBJ1-4; d_call: -; cdr3_aa: CATSRDDLNEKLFF; cdr3_nt: TGTGCCACCAGCAGAGACGACCTCAATGAAAAACTGTTTTTT
clone_size: -; v_call: TRBV7-9; j_call: TRBJ2-5; d_call: -; cdr3_aa: CASSPRGLETQYF; cdr3_nt: TGTGCCAGCAGCCCCAGGGGTCTAGAGACCCAGTACTTC
clone_size: -; v_call: TRBV2; j_call: TRBJ2-1; d_call: -; cdr3_aa: CASSENSYNEQFF; cdr3_nt: TGTGCCAGCAGTGAGAACAGTTACAATGAGCAGTTCTTC
clone_size: -; v_call: TRBV6-5; j_call: TRBJ2-1; d_call: -; cdr3_aa: CASSFSAASTHNEQFF; cdr3_nt: TGTGCCAGCAGTTTCTCGGCGGCGTCCACGCACAATGAGCAGTTCTTC
clone_size: -; v_call: TRBV28; j_call: TRBJ1-5; d_call: -; cdr3_aa: CASSLDGNQPQHF; cdr3_nt: TGTGCCAGCAGTTTAGACGGTAATCAGCCCCAGCATTTT
clone_size: -; v_call: TRBV5-1; j_call: TRBJ1-1; d_call: -; cdr3_aa: CASSSRTDTEAFF; cdr3_nt: TGCGCCAGCAGCTCGAGGACAGACACTGAAGCTTTCTTT
clone_size: -; v_call: TRBV15; j_call: TRBJ1-4; d_call: -; cdr3_aa: CATSRDKRRATNEKLFF; cdr3_nt: TGTGCCACCAGCAGAGATAAACGCCGCGCAACTAATGAAAAACTGTTTTTT
clone_size: -; v_call: TRBV9; j_call: TRBJ2-3; d_call: -; cdr3_aa: CASSLSSTDTQYF; cdr3_nt: TGTGCCAGTAGTCTCTCGAGCACAGATACGCAGTATTTT
clone_size: -; v_call: TRBV9; j_call: TRBJ2-1; d_call: -; cdr3_aa: CASSGQGHYNEQFF; cdr3_nt: TGTGCCAGCAGCGGCCAGGGTCATTACAATGAGCAGTTCTTC